The 25 T cell receptor beta chains given below trace back to one sample, sequenced in a study of vaccination and CD4 T cells after COVID-19. Treatment meaning: approximately 9-day PBMC culture with coronavirus spike peptide pools or control peptides (ViraFEST assay). Sequenced with the Oncomine TCR Beta short-read assay was DNA taken from cultured CD4+ T cells. TCRdb analysed the PCR reads with MiXCR anew, one entry per CDR3 protein. In the table there are about 15,000 distinct CDR3 sequences, around three quarters of which are singletons. Antigen specificity for these receptors is unknown. Sequenced: CD4+ T cells from blood, cultured in vitro. The receptors were sampled from a human donor who had recovered from COVID-19.

V is TRBV7-2 and J is TRBJ1-5; TRBD1 agrees at 10 bases. Germline V gene lookup returns CDR1 SGHTA and CDR2 FQGNSA. The CDR3 sequence is 15 residues long. V lost 3 bases, J lost 8 bases, and 7 bases stayed unmatched. CDR3 in DNA: TGTGCCAGCAGCTTCGGGGACAGGGGAAGTGAGCCCCAGCATTTT. It yields the protein CASSFGDRGSEPQHF.

Of note for this clonotype: It is unclear where the CDR3 begins or ends on the DNA, so no DNA is shown, and the CDR3 is as TCRdb lists it. The chain combines TRBV21-1 with TRBJ1-5. TRBV21-1 is designated a pseudogene. The CDR3 has 23 amino acids, counting both end residues. CDR3 sequence: CASTNQTSMYLCASKRGEQPQHF.

V and J are TRBV6-5 and TRBJ1-6, with a tentative D call TRBD1 (5 bases). CDR3 size: 18 residues. Between the trimmed V and J ends, which lost 2 bases and 0 bases, there was a span of 14 bases. Germline CDR1 is MNHEY and CDR2 is SVGAGI. Here the CDR3 DNA reads TGTGCCAGCAGTTACAGGGCCGGGGGAAGCTCCTATAATTCACCCCTCCACTTT. Translated, it gives CASSYRAGGSSYNSPLHF.

A single count supports this clonotype. The CDR3 reads CASSYDRTEAFF. CDR3 nucleotides: TGTGCCAGCAGTTACGACAGAACTGAAGCTTTCTTT. The V call is TRBV6-2 or TRBV6-3, the J call TRBJ1-1; D is possibly TRBD1 (5 bases). V dropped 2 bases and J dropped 5 bases, with 6 bases sitting between them. The CDR3 length is 12 residues. Germline CDR1 reads MNHEY; CDR2 reads SVGEGT.

The rearrangement links TRBV6-5 to TRBJ1-2; D is perhaps TRBD1 (5 bases). The CDR3 is 14 amino acids. Per the germline V gene, CDR1 is MNHEY and CDR2 is SVGAGI. Trimming took 6 bases from V and 7 from J, leaving 18 bases between them. The chain's CDR3 is CASRYRSRHGGYTF. DNA for the CDR3: TGTGCCAGCAGGTACAGGTCGCGGCATGGTGGCTACACCTTC.

V usage is TRBV4-3 and J usage is TRBJ2-3; no firm D call. V lost 0 bases and J lost 0, with 7 bases in between. In germline, CDR1 is LGHNA, CDR2 YSLEER. The CDR3 runs to 15 residues. CDR3 sequence reads: CASSQDPRSTDTQYF. In DNA, the CDR3 is TGCGCCAGCAGCCAAGATCCCAGGAGCACAGATACGCAGTATTTT.

Only a few counts were recorded for this clonotype. This rearrangement joins TRBV24-1 to TRBJ2-7; D call uncertain. Germline V CDR1 and CDR2: KGHDR, SFDVKD. Trimming took 5 bases from V and 4 from J, leaving 8 bases between them. The CDR3 consists of 12 residues. CDR3 amino acids: CATSGGSYEQYF. In nucleotides, the CDR3 is TGTGCCACCAGTGGGGGTTCATACGAGCAGTACTTC.

As regards this clonotype: A much larger clone differs by one base, so this may be a read error. The J gene is TRBJ2-5, the V gene TRBV7-2; possibly TRBD1 or TRBD2 for D (5 bases each). V lost 3 bases, J lost 5 bases, and 19 bases lay in between. This CDR3 spans 16 amino acids. The germline gives CDR1 SGHTA, CDR2 FQGNSA. The CDR3 reads CTSSFAGTVTLETQYF. DNA for the CDR3: TGTACCAGCAGCTTCGCCGGGACGGTGACCTTGGAGACCCAGTACTTC.

The CDR3: CASDRSYTDRGQETQYF. As DNA, the CDR3 is TGTGCCAGCGATAGGTCCTATACAGACAGGGGCCAAGAGACCCAGTACTTC. V gene TRBV6-1 combines with J gene TRBJ2-5; TRBD1 agrees at 8 bases. The V gene's germline CDR1 is MNHNS and CDR2 SASEGT. This CDR3 is 17 amino acids long. Trimming cost V 8 bases and J 1 base; bases outside gene matches: 15.

The rearrangement uses TRBV6-2 or TRBV6-3 and TRBJ2-5; no clear D gene. The germline V gene has CDR1 MNHEY and CDR2 SVGEGT. This CDR3 contains 15 residues. V gave up 2 bases and J gave up 5 bases, with 15 bases separating them. The CDR3 spells CASSYLGTGLETQYF. The CDR3 nucleotides read TGTGCCAGCAGTTACCTAGGCACGGGTCTGGAGACCCAGTACTTC.

This chain connects TRBV18 to TRBJ1-2; possibly TRBD1 for D (6 bases). The germline V and J ends were trimmed by 1 base and 4 bases, with 13 bases remaining between them. The CDR3 has 15 amino acids. CDR1 and CDR2 (germline): KGHSH, LQKENI. As DNA, the CDR3 is TGTGCCAGCTCACCACTTGACATGACAGGCTATGGCTACACCTTC. Translated, it gives CASSPLDMTGYGYTF.

This clonotype was counted a few times. This chain joins TRBV15 and TRBJ1-5; D remains ambiguous. The germline gives CDR1 LNHNV, CDR2 YYDKDF (reference sequence). Trimming took 5 bases from V and 0 from J, leaving 17 bases between them. The CDR3 is 17 residues long. The CDR3 is CATSPYRGSDSNQPQHF. The CDR3 DNA reads as TGTGCCACCAGCCCCTACCGAGGTTCAGATAGCAATCAGCCCCAGCATTTT.

This chain joins TRBV7-2 and TRBJ2-1, with D possibly matching TRBD2 (5 bases). V lost 5 bases and J lost 2, with 19 bases in between. The CDR3 is 17 residues long. The germline gives CDR1 SGHTA, CDR2 FQGNSA. The CDR3 loop is CASSQSKRKPPYNEQFF. In nucleotides, the CDR3 is TGTGCCAGCAGCCAATCTAAGCGGAAACCCCCCTACAATGAGCAGTTCTTC.

V and J are TRBV19 and TRBJ2-1; 7 positions match TRBD1. The CDR3 loop spans 12 amino acids. Germline assignment: CDR1 LNHDA and CDR2 SQIVND (reference sequence). The V and J ends lost 5 bases and 8 bases, in that order; junction bases with no gene match: 3. The CDR3 region is CASSPQGDEQFF. The CDR3 nucleotides read TGTGCCAGTAGTCCTCAGGGGGATGAGCAGTTCTTC.

V and J are TRBV2 and TRBJ1-6; TRBD1 agrees at 7 bases. CDR1 is SNHLY, CDR2 FYNNEI, per germline. CDR3 size: 15 residues. V trimming: 3 bases; J trimming: 1 base; junction bases outside the gene matches: 0. CDR3 amino acids: CASSDRGSYNSPLHF. For the CDR3, the DNA is TGTGCCAGCAGTGACAGGGGGTCCTATAATTCACCCCTCCACTTT.

J is TRBJ1-1 and V is TRBV20-1; D perhaps matches TRBD1 (6 bases). CDR3 length: 14 residues. The germline V gene encodes CDR1 DFQATT and CDR2 SNEGSKA (reference sequence). Trimming took off 6 bases at V and 1 base at J, with 15 bases between the two ends. CDR3 sequence: CSALGGQSNTEAFF. CDR3 DNA sequence: TGCAGTGCCCTCGGGGGCCAGTCGAACACTGAAGCTTTCTTT.

The chain links TRBV24-1 to TRBJ2-3; D is undetermined. CDR3 length: 15 residues. Germline V gives CDR1 KGHDR, CDR2 SFDVKD. The V end was cut by 0 bases, the J end by 1 base, with 7 bases between. CDR3 sequence: CATSDLPGRTDTQYF. The CDR3 DNA sequence: TGTGCCACCAGTGATTTGCCAGGACGCACAGATACGCAGTATTTT.

This clonotype is categorized as medium-sized. The chain joins TRBV7-9 to TRBJ1-2; no definite D call. Trimming stripped 5 bases from V and 8 bases from J, with 15 bases between. CDR1 is SEHNR, CDR2 FQNEAQ, per germline (reference sequence). This CDR3 contains 13 residues. The CDR3 is CASSHREVGGYTF. CDR3 DNA: TGTGCCAGCAGCCACCGAGAGGTGGGGGGCTACACCTTC.

The rearrangement joins TRBV27 to TRBJ1-5; 7 bases agree with TRBD1. The CDR3 has 16 amino acids. Germline values: CDR1 MNHEY, CDR2 SMNVEV (reference sequence). The V gene end was trimmed by 8 bases and the J gene end by 3 bases; junction bases not matched to a gene: 13. This chain's CDR3 is CASRQVTGITNQPQHF. The CDR3 DNA is TGTGCCAGCCGCCAAGTGACAGGGATCACCAATCAGCCCCAGCATTTT.

The V call is TRBV21-1, the J call TRBJ1-2; TRBD1 is taken as the D call from the table, unchecked against the DNA. TRBV21-1 is given as a pseudogene. The CDR3 contains 13 residues. The CDR3 nucleotides read TGTGCCAGCCGCGGACAGCCAAACTATGGCTACACCTTC. This gives the protein CASRGQPNYGYTF.

The V gene is TRBV11-2, the J gene TRBJ2-1; 8 positions match TRBD2. In germline, CDR1 is SGHAT, CDR2 FQNNGV. The V segment lost 1 base and the J segment 4 bases; nucleotides outside the gene matches: 3. This CDR3 region has 15 residues. CDR3 protein: CASSLAGGPYNEQFF. The DNA for the CDR3 is TGTGCCAGCAGCTTAGCGGGAGGGCCATACAATGAGCAGTTCTTC.

The chain couples TRBV6-1 to TRBJ1-5; D might be TRBD1 (5 bases). The germline gives CDR1 MNHNS, CDR2 SASEGT. With 7 bases removed from V and 5 bases from J, the gap between germline ends came to 12 bases. The CDR3 runs to 13 residues. This chain's CDR3 is CASTNGGYQPQHF. The CDR3 region has the DNA TGTGCCAGCACCAACGGGGGTTATCAGCCCCAGCATTTT.

V and J are TRBV7-6 and TRBJ2-5, with 9 positions matching TRBD2. Germline CDR1 reads SGHVS; CDR2 reads FNYEAQ. The V gene end was trimmed by 2 bases and the J gene end by 5 bases; junction bases not matched to a gene: 3. There are 14 residues in the CDR3. CDR3 DNA sequence: TGTGCCAGCAGCTTATTAGCGGGAGCTGAGACCCAGTACTTC. Translation gives CASSLLAGAETQYF.

The chain combines TRBV18 with TRBJ1-2, with TRBD1 as a possible D gene (5 bases). The CDR3 is 17 amino acids. Trimming removed 0 bases at V and 3 bases at J, with 17 bases between. Per the germline V gene, CDR1 is KGHSH and CDR2 is LQKENI. CDR3 bases: TGTGCCAGCTCACCACCGCCGGGGCTCCAACTACACTATGGCTACACCTTC. Its translation is CASSPPPGLQLHYGYTF.

This clonotype was detected only a few times. The chain recombines TRBV20-1 with TRBJ1-5; D call uncertain. The CDR3 has 11 amino acids. V was shortened by 6 bases and J by 8 bases, with 11 bases between the two germline ends. The germline gives CDR1 DFQATT, CDR2 SNEGSKA (reference sequence). The CDR3 DNA reads TGCAGTGCATCTCGGGAAGAGCCCCAGCATTTT. Residues: CSASREEPQHF.